These T cell receptor beta chains were read from a single sample in a study of beta chain features in type 1 diabetes. Assay: immunoSEQ multiplex PCR; the TCRdb copy retains only in-frame clones and omits some. The sample includes about 360,000 clones, over 10% of them seen just once. The sequenced sample was naive CD4+ T cells from blood. These receptor sequences come from a man between 18 and 29 years old in good health. CDR3s leave out the opening cysteine and the closing phenylalanine or tryptophan. A D gene is named only where the DNA matches it firmly.

>TRBJ2-7|-|TRBV28
ASSFQGSYEQY
>TRBJ1-5|-|TRBV6-5
ASSRRNTDQPQH
>TRBJ1-2|TRBD1|TRBV5-4
ASSSDRGNPNYGYT
>TRBJ1-3|-|TRBV9
ASSVDDSLLGNTIY
>TRBJ2-7|-|TRBV7-2
ASSFGQGYEQY
>TRBJ1-5|-|TRBV30
AWSDLRGRLKMPQH
>TRBJ2-6|TRBD1|TRBV28
ASSPDRGSGANVLT
>TRBJ2-5|TRBD2|TRBV7-2
ASSLVGLAWAETQY
>TRBJ1-1|-|TRBV5-4
ASSLKEGVAEAF
>TRBJ1-5|-|TRBV18
ASSREEGYQPQH
>TRBJ1-2|-|TRBV7-2
ASSLDRAGGYT
>TRBJ1-2|-|TRBV12-5
ASAWGAGGYT
>TRBJ2-1|TRBD2|TRBV28
ASLGGAGGEQF
>TRBJ2-7|-|TRBV6-5
ASSYSGRDSYEQY
>TRBJ2-7|TRBD2|TRBV7-3
ASSSGLARSYEQY
>TRBJ1-1|-|TRBV7-2
ASRLSLNWYRAGTTEAF
>TRBJ2-2|-|TRBV18
ASSPQSDTGELF
>TRBJ2-5|TRBD2|TRBV15
ATSRGPGLAGAPETQY
>TRBJ2-5|-|TRBV7-9
ASSLVGGPQETQY
>TRBJ1-2|-|TRBV6-6
ASSLDRNYGYT
>TRBJ2-1|-|TRBV28
ASSPPGKRASTNEQF
>TRBJ1-6|TRBD1|TRBV5-4
ASSRRGQSSYNSPLH
>TRBJ2-5|-|TRBV20-1
SARKEASHY
>TRBJ1-1|TRBD1|TRBV7-3
ASSLDRRSEAF
>TRBJ1-5|TRBD1|TRBV7-9
ASSSPGGAGNQPQH
>TRBJ2-7|TRBD2|TRBV5-6
ASSSGLAGVEQY
>TRBJ2-3|TRBD2|TRBV9
ASSTTSGARDTQY
>TRBJ2-5|-|TRBV18
ASSPPKQGRSETQY
>TRBJ1-1|TRBD1|TRBV6-5
ASSQGQGTEAF
>TRBJ1-1|-|TRBV7-2
ASSFGQFYTEAF
>TRBJ1-4|-|TRBV5-1
ASSLASREDEKLF
>TRBJ2-3|-|TRBV7-9
ASIYAGAGMADTQY
>TRBJ1-2|-|TRBV4-2
ASSRATTNYGYT
>TRBJ1-1|-|TRBV9
ASRGLPGTEAF
>TRBJ2-2|TRBD1|TRBV7-3
ASSSTDRGVNTGELF
>TRBJ2-1|-|TRBV18
ASSSLSRSYNEQF